The 27 T cell receptor beta chains below all came from one sample that was sequenced in a study of memory CD4+ T cells and cytomegalovirus serostatus. The protocol was immunoSEQ multiplex PCR, while the TCRdb copy is restricted to in-frame clones and leaves out a portion. The profile covers tens of thousands of clones, with about 80% appearing a single time and around 0.43% taken by the ten largest. Single viable CD3+CD4+CD8-CD45RO+ cells were sorted as the memory CD4+ T cells. Sequencing used memory CD4+ T cells from blood. These receptors all stem from an adult in good health and CMV-seronegative.

Written as DNA, the CDR3 is TGTGCCAGTAGTGCTCCTGACAGAACCTACGAGCAGTACTTC. This sequence encodes CASSAPDRTYEQYF. This rearrangement joins TRBV19 to TRBJ2-7; possibly TRBD1 for D (5 bases). V lost 5 bases, J lost 2 bases, and 13 bases lay in between. The CDR3 runs 14 residues. Per germline, CDR1 LNHDA and CDR2 SQIVND (reference sequence). Looking up the rest from reference TRBV19 and TRBJ2-7 gives the full variable domain: DGGITQSPKYLFRKEGQNVTLSCEQNLNHDAMYWYRQDPGQGLRLIYYSQIVNDFQKGDIAEGYSVSREKKESFPLTVTSAQKNPTAFYLCASSAPDRTYEQYFGPGTRLTVT.

The chain links TRBV11-3 to TRBJ2-3; possible D gene TRBD2, 6 bases. Deletions cut 1 base from V and 6 bases from J, with 8 bases between. This CDR3 region has 13 residues. Germline V lookup: CDR1 SGHNT, CDR2 YENEEA. Written as DNA, the CDR3 is TGTGCCAGCAGCTTAGGGGGGGAGGATACGCAGTATTTT. Protein product: CASSLGGEDTQYF.

The V call is TRBV6-5, the J call TRBJ2-7; tentatively, D is TRBD1 or TRBD2 (5 bases each). The CDR3 loop spans 14 amino acids. Germline V gene data show CDR1 as MNHEY and CDR2 as SVGAGI. V lost 6 bases and J 1 base, leaving 13 bases between the germline ends. This chain's CDR3 is CASRRGALSYEQYF. In DNA, the CDR3 is TGTGCCAGCAGGAGGGGAGCGTTGTCCTACGAGCAGTACTTC.

This clone was detected a few times. This rearrangement joins TRBV11-3 to TRBJ1-1; maybe TRBD1 (5 bases). Germline V gene lookup returns CDR1 SGHNT and CDR2 YENEEA. The CDR3 is 13 residues long. V lost 0 bases and J lost 11, with 13 bases in between. The chain's CDR3 is CASSLDSQVPAFF. The CDR3 nucleotides read TGTGCCAGCAGCTTAGATTCACAGGTACCGGCTTTCTTT.

This rearrangement joins TRBV19 to TRBJ2-3; the D gene is possibly TRBD1 (5 bases). The germline V and J ends were trimmed by 5 bases and 3 bases, with 9 bases remaining between them. Germline V gives CDR1 LNHDA, CDR2 SQIVND (reference sequence). CDR3 length equals 13 residues. This CDR3 reads CASSSQGTDTQYF. The CDR3 region has the DNA TGTGCCAGTAGTTCCCAGGGAACAGATACGCAGTATTTT.

The chain is built from TRBV30 and TRBJ1-1, with D maybe TRBD1 (5 bases). The CDR3 is 15 residues long. CDR1 GTSNPN and CDR2 SVGIG come from the germline V gene (reference sequence). The V and J ends lost 2 bases and 3 bases respectively, with 16 bases between them. CDR3 sequence: CAWSPRERIDTEAFF. DNA of the CDR3: TGTGCCTGGAGTCCCAGGGAGCGAATTGACACTGAAGCTTTCTTT.

The chain has TRBV5-1 and TRBJ1-1; possibly TRBD1 for D (5 bases). Germline V lookup: CDR1 SGHRS, CDR2 YFSETQ. The CDR3 sequence is 16 residues long. V was shortened by 0 bases and J by 7 bases, with 19 bases between the two germline ends. CDR3 bases: TGCGCCAGCAGCTTGGGGCAGGGCTTTCTGGGCGGTGAAGCTTTCTTT. Amino acid sequence: CASSLGQGFLGGEAFF. Based on the CDR3 plus reference TRBV5-1 and TRBJ1-1, the full variable domain is KAGVTQTPRYLIKTRGQQVTLSCSPISGHRSVSWYQQTPGQGLQFLFEYFSETQRNKGNFPGRFSGRQFSNSRSEMNVSTLELGDSALYLCASSLGQGFLGGEAFFGQGTRLTVV.

The chain's CDR3 is CARSVGSYNEQFF. As DNA, the CDR3 is TGTGCCAGGTCGGTGGGCTCCTACAATGAGCAGTTCTTC. J is TRBJ2-1 and V is TRBV2; D is uncertain. The V end lost 9 bases, the J end lost 0 bases, and 9 bases lay between the germline ends. This CDR3 has 13 residues. Germline lookup yields CDR1 SNHLY and CDR2 FYNNEI.

CDR3 region: CASSPLGQRPEGEAFF. DNA of the CDR3: TGTGCCAGCTCACCACTTGGGCAGAGACCCGAAGGTGAAGCTTTCTTT. V and J are TRBV18 and TRBJ1-1; D uncertain. CDR3 length equals 16 residues. The V gene lost 1 base and the J gene lost 7 bases, with 19 bases spanning the gap. Germline CDR1 reads KGHSH; CDR2 reads LQKENI.

The chain links TRBV18 to TRBJ1-2; 7 nucleotides match TRBD1. CDR3 size: 13 residues. J gave up 7 bases and V 4 bases, and 6 bases lay outside the gene matches. The germline V gene encodes CDR1 KGHSH and CDR2 LQKENI. The CDR3 spells CASSLKDRAGYTF. The CDR3 region has the DNA TGTGCCAGCTCACTAAAAGACAGGGCTGGCTACACCTTC.

The chain is built from TRBV4-1 and TRBJ2-2; 9 bases are shared with TRBD1. The J segment lost 5 bases and the V segment lost 6 bases, leaving 7 bases of the junction unmatched. The CDR3 length is 15 residues. Germline V gene lookup returns CDR1 MGHRA and CDR2 YSYEKL. The CDR3 bases are TGCGCCAGCAGTCAACAGGGGGCGAGGACCGGGGAGCTGTTTTTT. It encodes CASSQQGARTGELFF.

This chain joins TRBV2 and TRBJ1-4; 7 bases match TRBD1. CDR1 SNHLY and CDR2 FYNNEI come from the germline V gene. This CDR3 is built from 15 residues. Trimming cost V 6 bases and J 4 bases; bases outside gene matches: 8. As DNA, the CDR3 is TGTGCCAGCAGAGACAGGGAGAATGGTAATGAAAAACTGTTTTTT. Translating gives CASRDRENGNEKLFF.

The chain joins TRBV5-8 to TRBJ1-3, with a weak D call TRBD1 (6 bases). Germline CDR1 is SGHTS and CDR2 is YDEGEE. This CDR3 is built from 20 residues. V dropped 0 bases and J dropped 4 bases, with 26 bases sitting between them. The CDR3 region has the DNA TGTGCCAGCAGCTTGGCCCCCACGAGACAGGCACTTCTATTCGGAAACACCATATATTTT. Amino acid sequence: CASSLAPTRQALLFGNTIYF.

The chain is built from TRBV27 and TRBJ1-4, with unresolved D. Trimming shortened V by 7 bases and J by 6 bases, and 9 bases separated the two germline ends. Germline loops: CDR1 MNHEY, CDR2 SMNVEV (reference sequence). There are 12 residues in the CDR3. Written as DNA, the CDR3 is TGTGCCAGCACCCCGCTGCATGAAAAACTGTTTTTT. Protein: CASTPLHEKLFF.

The sample holds a few counts of this clone. The chain couples TRBV9 to TRBJ1-2; 10 nucleotides agree with TRBD1. Germline V gene sequence: CDR1 SGDLS, CDR2 YYNGEE. The CDR3 totals 18 residues. V gave up 2 bases and J gave up 2 bases; unmatched junction bases: 12. The CDR3 region has the DNA TGTGCCAGCAGCGTGAGGGGACAGGGGTTATATTCCAACTATGGCTACACCTTC. Its translation: CASSVRGQGLYSNYGYTF.

The chain links TRBV30 to TRBJ2-3; D is ambiguous. The CDR3 spans 11 residues. Deletions cut 4 bases from V and 4 bases from J, with 6 bases between. Germline V lookup: CDR1 GTSNPN, CDR2 SVGIG (reference sequence). In DNA form, the CDR3 reads TGTGCCTGGAAGACCGCAGATACGCAGTATTTT. It translates to CAWKTADTQYF.

V is TRBV19 and J is TRBJ2-5; TRBD1 matches 7 bases. The CDR3 runs 13 residues. In germline, CDR1 is LNHDA, CDR2 SQIVND (reference sequence). Trimming took 6 bases from V and 1 from J; bases not matched to a gene: 2. The CDR3: CASRGTAQETQYF. CDR3 nucleotides: TGTGCCAGTAGGGGGACAGCCCAAGAGACCCAGTACTTC.

This rearrangement joins TRBV6-5 to TRBJ2-3; D unresolved. The V end was cut by 6 bases, the J end by 0 bases, with 10 bases between. This CDR3 is 14 amino acids long. CDR1 and CDR2 (germline): MNHEY, SVGAGI. DNA for the CDR3: TGTGCCAGCAGGCCCCCATTGAGCACAGATACGCAGTATTTT. Translated, it gives CASRPPLSTDTQYF.

The rearrangement links TRBV7-2 to TRBJ1-6, with no clear D. Germline values: CDR1 SGHTA, CDR2 FQGNSA. The V end was cut by 5 bases, the J end by 2 bases, with 1 base between. The CDR3 spans 12 residues. In DNA, the CDR3 is TGTGCCAGCAGCCCCTATAATTCACCCCTCCACTTT. Translating it yields CASSPYNSPLHF.

This chain uses TRBV6-4 with TRBJ1-5; D call uncertain. CDR3 length: 13 residues. Per germline, CDR1 MRHNA and CDR2 SNTAGT. V lost 6 bases and J lost 4, with 10 bases in between. The chain's CDR3 is CASSEQLNQPQHF. The CDR3 DNA follows: TGTGCCAGCAGCGAACAGCTAAATCAGCCCCAGCATTTT.

The gene calls are TRBV9 and TRBJ1-3; D not resolved. Germline-derived CDR1 and CDR2 are SGDLS and YYNGEE. V was pared by 3 bases and J by 2 bases, with 12 bases between. There are 15 residues in the CDR3. The CDR3 spells CASSGWPRAGNTIYF. The CDR3 region has the DNA TGTGCCAGCAGCGGATGGCCGAGAGCTGGAAACACCATATATTTT.

This clone was seen a handful of times. This chain connects TRBV7-9 to TRBJ1-6; 9 nucleotides match TRBD1. Trimming at V came to 5 bases and at J to 8 bases, leaving 4 bases not matched to a gene. Looked up from germline, CDR1 is SEHNR and CDR2 is FQNEAQ (reference sequence). The CDR3 totals 14 residues. The chain's CDR3 is CASSPTGGHSPLHF. DNA for the CDR3: TGTGCCAGCAGCCCGACAGGGGGGCATTCACCCCTCCACTTT.

The chain carries TRBV10-3 and TRBJ2-1, with a possible D match to TRBD2 (7 bases). The CDR3 has 16 amino acids. V shed 4 bases and J shed 0 bases, with 13 bases lying between them. Per the germline V gene, CDR1 is ENHRY and CDR2 is SYGVKD. CDR3 sequence (DNA): TGTGCCATCAGTGTTGGGGGCGGGAGCTCCTACAATGAGCAGTTCTTC. This translates into CAISVGGGSSYNEQFF.

The chain is built from TRBV10-3 and TRBJ1-5; D gene uncertain. The V end was cut by 0 bases, the J end by 0 bases, with 6 bases between. CDR1 and CDR2 from the germline V gene are ENHRY and SYGVKD. The CDR3 extends over 15 amino acids. CDR3 sequence: CAISESGDSNQPQHF. CDR3 bases: TGTGCCATCAGTGAGTCGGGAGATAGCAATCAGCCCCAGCATTTT.

V gene TRBV11-2 combines with J gene TRBJ1-1; D remains unclear. CDR1 SGHAT and CDR2 FQNNGV come from the germline V gene. The CDR3 is made up of 13 amino acids. Trimming removed 8 bases from V and 5 bases from J, with 15 bases in between. CDR3 sequence: CASPLEGWTEAFF. DNA for the CDR3: TGTGCCAGCCCCTTGGAGGGTTGGACTGAAGCTTTCTTT.

The V gene is TRBV10-3, the J gene TRBJ2-5; D gene uncertain. The J call may be in error: the DNA end matches TRBJ2-7 better. The CDR3 runs to 11 residues. CDR1 and CDR2 from the germline V gene are ENHRY and SYGVKD. CDR3 in DNA: TGTGCCATCAGGACAACCTACGAGCAGTACTTC. Its translation is CAIRTTYEQYF.

The chain has TRBV28 and TRBJ2-6; D is possibly TRBD1 (6 bases). Per the germline V gene, CDR1 is MDHEN and CDR2 is SYDVKM. Between the trimmed V and J ends, which lost 6 bases and 0 bases, there was a span of 21 bases. The CDR3 runs 19 residues. The CDR3, as DNA: TGTGCCAGCAGCTTCTCAACGGGACATCCGCTCTCTGGGGCCAACGTCCTGACTTTC. Translating gives CASSFSTGHPLSGANVLTF.